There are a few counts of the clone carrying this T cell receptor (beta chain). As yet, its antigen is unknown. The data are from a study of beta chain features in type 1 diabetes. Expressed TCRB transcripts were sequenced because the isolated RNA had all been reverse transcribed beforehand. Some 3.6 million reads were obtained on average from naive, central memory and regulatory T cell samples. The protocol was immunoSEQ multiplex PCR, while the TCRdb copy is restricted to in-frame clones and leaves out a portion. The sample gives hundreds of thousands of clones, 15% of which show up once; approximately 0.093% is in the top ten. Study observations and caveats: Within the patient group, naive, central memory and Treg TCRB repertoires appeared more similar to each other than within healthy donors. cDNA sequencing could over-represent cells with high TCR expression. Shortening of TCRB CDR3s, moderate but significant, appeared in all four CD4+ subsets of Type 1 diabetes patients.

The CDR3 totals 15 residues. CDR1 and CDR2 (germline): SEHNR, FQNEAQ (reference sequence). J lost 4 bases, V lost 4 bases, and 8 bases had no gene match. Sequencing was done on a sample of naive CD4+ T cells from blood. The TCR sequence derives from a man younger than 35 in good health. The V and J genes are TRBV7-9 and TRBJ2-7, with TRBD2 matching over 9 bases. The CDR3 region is CASSSLAGAGYEQYF. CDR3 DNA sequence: TGTGCCAGCAGCTCATTAGCGGGAGCTGGGTACGAGCAGTACTTC.